Below, 2 T cell receptor beta chains from the same sample are listed, as sequenced in a study of human T cells and chemical hapten exposure. TCRdb independently ran MiXCR on the RACE reads; one entry per CDR3 protein. The sample contains roughly 34,000 distinct CDR3 sequences, around 6.4% of which appear only once. Time point described: patch test 1, 2 weeks after DPC sensitization. Treatment noted: therapeutic diphenylcyclopropenone sensitization with weekly scalp DPC. Unseparated into fractions, whole blood served as the source from which total RNA was extracted. The sample was whole blood, taken in connection with sensitization to the hapten diphenylcyclopropenone (DPC). Receptor source: a young woman with alopecia areata. Some clones in this sample may be carry-over from other donors' samples.

By share of the sample, this clonotype is medium-sized. The chain couples TRBV4-2 to TRBJ1-1; no clear D gene. V lost 1 base and J 5 bases, leaving 11 bases between the germline ends. CDR3 length: 14 amino acids. CDR1 is LGHNA, CDR2 YNFKEQ, per germline. The CDR3 DNA sequence: TGTGCCAGCAGCCAAGGGTTCTGGACGACTGAAGCTTTCTTT. This gives the protein CASSQGFWTTEAFF.

This clonotype was seen many times. This rearrangement joins TRBV12-3 or TRBV12-4 to TRBJ1-6, with D hard to call. The CDR3 is 11 amino acids. Deletions cut 6 bases from V and 16 bases from J, with 13 bases between. The CDR3 nucleotides are TGTGCCAGCAGCCAGTATTTTGTTCTCCACTTT. Translation gives CASSQYFVLHF.